Following are 11 T cell receptor beta chains from one sample sequenced in a study of OX40 agonist ivuxolimab in advanced cancers. Only in-frame clones appear in the TCRdb table, and some are missing; sequencing was by immunoSEQ multiplex PCR. The top ten clones hold 9.5% to 15% of a sample with 6,000 or so clones, over 65% of them seen once. The sequencing used CD4+ or CD8+ T cells sorted from blood, collected in a trial of the OX40 agonist ivuxolimab. These receptors were taken from an adult with an advanced solid tumor such as melanoma, head and neck, liver or kidney cancer.

The chain uses TRBV5-6 and TRBJ1-1; 7 bases line up with TRBD1. Trimming at V came to 0 bases and at J to 5 bases, leaving 4 bases not matched to a gene. The CDR3 consists of 14 residues. Germline V gene sequence: CDR1 SGHDT, CDR2 YYEEEE. The DNA of the CDR3 is TGTGCCAGCAGCTTGGGACAGGGTGGGACTGAAGCTTTCTTT. Encoded protein: CASSLGQGGTEAFF.

CDR3 sequence reads: CASSEAQEFSEQYF. The CDR3 nucleotides read TGTGCCAGCAGTGAAGCGCAGGAGTTCTCCGAGCAGTACTTC. The chain couples TRBV6-1 to TRBJ2-5; D uncertain. Judging by the DNA end, TRBJ2-7 fits better; the J call may be wrong. The germline V gene encodes CDR1 MNHNS and CDR2 SASEGT. CDR3 length: 14 residues.

The chain employs TRBV6-5 and TRBJ1-2, with 8 bases that match TRBD1. The germline V gene encodes CDR1 MNHEY and CDR2 SVGAGI. After removal of 6 bases from V and 7 bases from J, the junction contained 10 bases not matched to a gene. This CDR3 region has 14 residues. DNA of the CDR3: TGTGCCAGCAGCACCGAACAGACAGGGGTTGGCTACACCTTC. It specifies CASSTEQTGVGYTF.

The chain couples TRBV30 to TRBJ2-7; 7 bases map to TRBD1. The V segment lost 5 bases and the J segment 2 bases; nucleotides outside the gene matches: 9. The CDR3 is 14 amino acids. CDR1 GTSNPN and CDR2 SVGIG come from the germline V gene (reference sequence). The chain's CDR3 is CAWEEETGTYEQYF. CDR3 bases: TGTGCCTGGGAAGAAGAGACAGGGACCTACGAGCAGTACTTC.

The gene calls are TRBV4-1 and TRBJ2-2; D tentatively reads TRBD1 or TRBD2 (5 bases each). V was trimmed by 4 bases and J by 0 bases, leaving 9 bases between them. Germline-derived CDR1 and CDR2 are MGHRA and YSYEKL. This CDR3 is built from 15 residues. The CDR3 DNA reads as TGCGCCAGCAGCCCGGGACCGTCGAACACCGGGGAGCTGTTTTTT. This encodes CASSPGPSNTGELFF.

The rearrangement uses TRBV4-2 and TRBJ2-3, with D perhaps assigned TRBD1 or TRBD2 (5 bases each). This CDR3 has 19 residues. The germline gives CDR1 LGHNA, CDR2 YNFKEQ. V dropped 0 bases and J dropped 2 bases, with 21 bases sitting between them. This CDR3 reads CASSQDLPPARGTTDTQYF. In DNA, the CDR3 is TGTGCCAGCAGCCAAGATCTTCCGCCAGCGAGGGGTACCACAGATACGCAGTATTTT.

This chain connects TRBV10-3 to TRBJ2-5; D unresolved. In germline, CDR1 is ENHRY, CDR2 SYGVKD. V was pared by 4 bases and J by 3 bases, with 9 bases between. The length of the CDR3 is 13 residues. The CDR3 here is CAISVAEEETQYF. The CDR3 DNA is TGTGCCATCAGTGTTGCAGAGGAAGAGACCCAGTACTTC.

Here the CDR3 reads CASSELAGDYEQYF. The CDR3 coding sequence is TGTGCCAGCAGTGAACTAGCGGGAGACTACGAGCAGTACTTC. V is TRBV2 and J is TRBJ2-7, with 10 bases fitting TRBD2. This CDR3 has 14 amino acids. With V trimmed by 2 bases and J by 3 bases, 1 base remained unmatched. The V gene's germline CDR1 is SNHLY and CDR2 FYNNEI.

The chain joins TRBV5-4 to TRBJ1-1; D is unclear. Trimming shortened V by 1 base and J by 8 bases, and 15 bases separated the two germline ends. The CDR3 has 14 residues. Germline V gene sequence: CDR1 SGHNT, CDR2 YYREEE (reference sequence). This CDR3 is CASSLKERPYEAFF. The CDR3 DNA follows: TGTGCCAGCAGCTTGAAGGAGCGGCCATACGAAGCTTTCTTT. Together with reference TRBV5-4 and TRBJ1-1, the CDR3 gives the full variable domain: ETGVTQSPTHLIKTRGQQVTLRCSSQSGHNTVSWYQQALGQGPQFIFQYYREEENGRGNFPPRFSGLQFPNYSSELNVNALELDDSALYLCASSLKERPYEAFFGQGTRLTVV.

The chain carries TRBV18 and TRBJ1-3, with D perhaps TRBD1 (6 bases). The germline V gene has CDR1 KGHSH and CDR2 LQKENI. The CDR3 sequence is 15 residues long. V was trimmed by 5 bases and J by 3 bases, leaving 14 bases between them. CDR3 protein: CASSVDRLVGNTIYF. The CDR3, as DNA: TGTGCCAGCTCAGTTGACAGGCTTGTTGGAAACACCATATATTTT.

Concerning this clone itself: Mismatch with germline at one junction end may stem from a read error. The CDR3 spells CGSSWTGGASGYTF. The CDR3 DNA sequence: TGTGGCAGCAGTTGGACAGGGGGCGCGAGTGGCTACACCTTC. The V and J genes are TRBV27 and TRBJ1-2, with 11 nucleotides matching TRBD1. Germline V gene sequence: CDR1 MNHEY, CDR2 SMNVEV (reference sequence). The CDR3 has 14 residues.